The 19 T cell receptor beta chains below come from one sample, sequenced in a study of shared clonotypes between healthy human individuals (dated by TCRdb to 2018 to 2021). The library was generated by the immunoSEQ multiplex PCR assay. TCRdb limited this immuneACCESS table to in-frame rearrangements with V and J called. A share of clones is missing; checked studies link under half to unresolved V genes, and the rest is unexplained. This sample lists approximately 1.1 million clones; about four fifths were detected once. The ten top clones hold under 0.6% of the sample. The sequenced material came from memory CD4+ T cells from PBMCs. According to the study, the label for this sample's cell subset or site signals: CD45RA-negative fraction. The receptors shown here come from a man aged 18 to 29 in good health. Some clones in this sample may be carry-over from other donors' samples.

The genes are TRBV6-1 and TRBJ1-3, with a weak D call TRBD1 (5 bases). The CDR3 extends over 14 amino acids. V lost 5 bases and J 0 bases, leaving 8 bases between the germline ends. The V gene's germline CDR1 is MNHNS and CDR2 SASEGT. CDR3 protein: CASSRGFSGNTIYF. The CDR3 DNA sequence: TGTGCCAGCAGTCGGGGGTTCTCTGGAAACACCATATATTTT.

This clone was recorded only once. The chain is built from TRBV2 and TRBJ2-1, with 12 bases lining up with TRBD2. In germline, CDR1 is SNHLY, CDR2 FYNNEI. The CDR3 runs 15 residues. After removal of 7 bases from V and 6 bases from J, the junction contained 7 bases not matched to a gene. Here the CDR3 reads CASNFPSGRGNEQFF. In DNA, the CDR3 is TGTGCCAGCAACTTTCCTAGCGGGAGGGGCAATGAGCAGTTCTTC.

As concerns this clone: Additional DNA sequences in this sample encode the identical CDR3. CDR3 DNA: TGCGCCAGCAGCTTACTTTCGCCCACAGATACGCAGTATTTT. Its protein is CASSLLSPTDTQYF. The chain joins TRBV5-1 to TRBJ2-3; D gene uncertain. Germline assignment: CDR1 SGHRS and CDR2 YFSETQ. This CDR3 spans 14 amino acids. V lost 2 bases and J lost 2, with 9 bases in between.

The chain has TRBV7-3 and TRBJ2-2; unclear D gene. Germline V gene data show CDR1 as SGHTA and CDR2 as FQGTGA. This CDR3 has 14 amino acids. V lost 3 bases, J lost 3 bases, and 8 bases lay in between. CDR3 amino acids: CASSFGPDTGELFF. The CDR3 DNA follows: TGTGCCAGCAGCTTCGGACCGGACACCGGGGAGCTGTTTTTT.

This clone was seen once. J is TRBJ2-7 and V is TRBV7-8; 10 nucleotides line up with TRBD2. The germline V gene has CDR1 SGHVS and CDR2 FQNEAQ. Trimming removed 2 bases from V and 0 bases from J; junction bases left unmatched: 4. This CDR3 spans 16 amino acids. CDR3: CASSLYVAGGSYEQYF. CDR3 nucleotides: TGTGCCAGCAGCTTATACGTAGCGGGAGGCTCCTACGAGCAGTACTTC.

The chain employs TRBV19 and TRBJ2-7, with no clear D. Germline CDR1 reads LNHDA; CDR2 reads SQIVND (reference sequence). V was cut by 5 bases and J by 3 bases, with 5 bases left in between. The length of the CDR3 is 11 residues. For the CDR3, the DNA is TGTGCCAGTAGTCATGGCTACGAGCAGTACTTC. Its protein is CASSHGYEQYF.

In its sample, this clone was seen a few times. This sample also contains other DNA sequences that code for the same CDR3. J is TRBJ1-5 and V is TRBV28; D not certain. V dropped 6 bases and J dropped 7 bases, with 7 bases sitting between them. The CDR3 length is 11 residues. The germline CDR1 and CDR2 sequences are MDHEN and SYDVKM. As DNA, the CDR3 is TGTGCCAGCAGCTCGGAGCAGCCCCAGCATTTT. Encoded protein: CASSSEQPQHF.

The rearrangement joins TRBV27 to TRBJ2-6; D is ambiguous. Trimming removed 5 bases from V and 0 bases from J, with 8 bases in between. The CDR3 length is 15 residues. The germline V gene has CDR1 MNHEY and CDR2 SMNVEV (reference sequence). CDR3 residues: CASSLLSSGANVLTF. DNA for the CDR3: TGTGCCAGCAGTCTCCTGAGCTCTGGGGCCAACGTCCTGACTTTC. Supplemented by reference TRBV27 and TRBJ2-6, the full variable domain reads EAQVTQNPRYLITVTGKKLTVTCSQNMNHEYMSWYRQDPGLGLRQIYYSMNVEVTDKGDVPEGYKVSRKEKRNFPLILESPSPNQTSLYFCASSLLSSGANVLTFGAGSRLTVL.

This rearrangement joins TRBV15 to TRBJ2-5, with D possibly TRBD2 on 6 matching bases. This CDR3 has 16 residues. CDR1 and CDR2 (germline): LNHNV, YYDKDF (reference sequence). Trimming took 2 bases from V and 5 from J, leaving 18 bases between them. DNA of the CDR3: TGTGCCACCAGCAGATATCAAGGGTCTGCGGGGGAGACCCAGTACTTC. Translated: CATSRYQGSAGETQYF.

The chain couples TRBV5-1 to TRBJ2-3, with 10 bases matching TRBD2. V trimming: 1 base; J trimming: 0 bases; junction bases outside the gene matches: 20. CDR3 length: 22 amino acids. Germline V gives CDR1 SGHRS, CDR2 YFSETQ. CDR3 region: CASSLTRGLATSGPVSTDTQYF. Written as DNA, the CDR3 is TGCGCCAGCAGCTTGACCAGGGGGCTTGCGACTAGCGGGCCGGTAAGCACAGATACGCAGTATTTT.

The chain links TRBV4-1 to TRBJ2-5; 13 nucleotides agree with TRBD2. J was trimmed by 5 bases and V by 0 bases; bases with no gene match: 6. CDR1 and CDR2 from the germline V gene are MGHRA and YSYEKL. This CDR3 has 17 residues. CDR3 loop: CASSQDQLAGGQETQYF. As DNA, the CDR3 is TGCGCCAGCAGCCAAGATCAACTAGCGGGAGGGCAGGAGACCCAGTACTTC.

The J gene is TRBJ1-1, the V gene TRBV2, with D perhaps TRBD1 (5 bases). Trimming stripped 6 bases from V and 7 bases from J, with 12 bases between. Germline V gene lookup returns CDR1 SNHLY and CDR2 FYNNEI. The CDR3 has 12 residues. CDR3: CASRTGLNEAFF. The CDR3 DNA follows: TGTGCCAGCAGGACGGGACTTAATGAAGCTTTCTTT.

The gene calls are TRBV15 and TRBJ1-4; the D is unclear. This CDR3 is 16 amino acids long. CDR1 and CDR2 from the germline V gene are LNHNV and YYDKDF (reference sequence). Trimming shortened V by 1 base and J by 5 bases, and 14 bases separated the two germline ends. CDR3 DNA sequence: TGTGCCACCAGCAGAGCTTCTCGCGGAGGGAATGAAAAACTGTTTTTT. This translates into CATSRASRGGNEKLFF. The full variable domain, rest sourced from reference TRBV15 and TRBJ1-4, is DAMVIQNPRYQVTQFGKPVTLSCSQTLNHNVMYWYQQKSSQAPKLLFHYYDKDFNNEADTPDNFQSRRPNTSFCFLDIRSPGLGDTAMYLCATSRASRGGNEKLFFGSGTQLSVL.

The gene calls are TRBV5-4 and TRBJ1-4, with 9 bases lining up with TRBD1. Looked up from germline, CDR1 is SGHNT and CDR2 is YYREEE (reference sequence). J was trimmed by 7 bases and V by 0 bases; bases with no gene match: 4. The CDR3 is 15 residues long. The CDR3 protein is CASSLAADRGEKLFF. DNA for the CDR3: TGTGCCAGCAGCTTGGCCGCGGACAGGGGTGAAAAACTGTTTTTT.

Comments on this clone: This sample includes further DNA sequences coding for the same CDR3. The chain couples TRBV28 to TRBJ1-2, with 8 bases lining up with TRBD1. Germline lookup yields CDR1 MDHEN and CDR2 SYDVKM. Germline trimming cut 3 bases from V and 6 bases from J; bases unmatched to any gene: 0. The CDR3 consists of 12 residues. The CDR3 spells CASSLTGDGYTF. CDR3 in DNA: TGTGCCAGCAGTTTGACAGGGGATGGCTACACCTTC.

This chain uses TRBV7-3 with TRBJ2-3; TRBD2 matches at 11 bases. This CDR3 is 16 amino acids long. J was trimmed by 0 bases and V by 5 bases; bases with no gene match: 4. CDR1 is SGHTA, CDR2 FQGTGA, per germline. CDR3 region: CASSRASGRSTDTQYF. CDR3 sequence (DNA): TGTGCCAGCAGCCGCGCTAGCGGGAGGAGCACAGATACGCAGTATTTT. The entire variable domain, with the rest obtained from reference TRBV7-3 and TRBJ2-3, is as follows: GAGVSQTPSNKVTEKGKYVELRCDPISGHTALYWYRQSLGQGPEFLIYFQGTGAADDSGLPNDRFFAVRPEGSVSTLKIQRTERGDSAVYLCASSRASGRSTDTQYFGPGTRLTVL.

This clone was counted only a few times. The chain links TRBV2 to TRBJ1-1; D is uncertain. V dropped 6 bases and J dropped 2 bases, with 7 bases sitting between them. From germline, CDR1 is SNHLY and CDR2 FYNNEI. This CDR3 is 12 amino acids long. CDR3 in amino acids: CASRVRNTEAFF. The CDR3 DNA reads TGTGCCAGCAGAGTCAGAAACACTGAAGCTTTCTTT.

J is TRBJ2-5 and V is TRBV5-4; 7 nucleotides agree with TRBD2. The length of the CDR3 is 13 residues. The junction had 8 bases not matched to a gene; V was cut back by 4 bases and J by 8 bases. CDR1 is SGHNT, CDR2 YYREEE, per germline (reference sequence). CDR3 amino acids: CASSPAAGETQYF. CDR3 DNA sequence: TGTGCCAGCAGCCCAGCGGCGGGAGAAACCCAGTACTTC.

J is TRBJ1-5 and V is TRBV30, with a weak D call TRBD1 (6 bases). This CDR3 contains 14 residues. Germline V gene sequence: CDR1 GTSNPN, CDR2 SVGIG (reference sequence). With 3 bases removed from V and 0 bases from J, the gap between germline ends came to 9 bases. The CDR3 region is CAWSGTNSNQPQHF. CDR3 DNA: TGTGCCTGGAGCGGGACAAATAGCAATCAGCCCCAGCATTTT.